The next 26 T cell receptor beta chains were all read from a single sample in a study of CD8+ T cells in alopecia areata. Stated treatment: oral pan-JAK inhibitor, 5-10 mg twice daily. TCR sequencing used cDNA made by reverse transcription of extracted RNA. Measured with immunoSEQ multiplex PCR; TCRdb has only the in-frame clones, and not every one. The profile covers approximately 180,000 clones, with roughly 60% appearing a single time and approximately 0.97% taken by the ten largest. Sequences were derived from CD4+ T cells sorted from blood, sampled at week 24, from a patient treated with tofacitinib. Receptor source: a human donor with alopecia areata.

J is TRBJ1-1 and V is TRBV30; D remains unclear. Germline values: CDR1 GTSNPN, CDR2 SVGIG (reference sequence). The CDR3 is 17 residues long. V dropped 1 base and J dropped 0 bases, with 18 bases sitting between them. DNA for the CDR3: TGTGCCTGGAGTGAGTTAATAGGGAGCGATTTGAACACTGAAGCTTTCTTT. Protein sequence: CAWSELIGSDLNTEAFF.

V gene TRBV5-1 combines with J gene TRBJ1-4; a weak D match, TRBD1 (6 bases). The ends were cut back, 4 bases at V and 3 bases at J, with 19 bases in the middle. The CDR3 extends over 17 amino acids. In germline, CDR1 is SGHRS, CDR2 YFSETQ. The CDR3 nucleotides are TGCGCCAGCAGCCCTAGCCCCATCGGGACATCTAATGAAAAACTGTTTTTT. Translation gives CASSPSPIGTSNEKLFF. Full variable domain (outside the CDR3, taken from reference TRBV5-1 and TRBJ1-4): KAGVTQTPRYLIKTRGQQVTLSCSPISGHRSVSWYQQTPGQGLQFLFEYFSETQRNKGNFPGRFSGRQFSNSRSEMNVSTLELGDSALYLCASSPSPIGTSNEKLFFGSGTQLSVL.

A single count supports this clone. The chain carries TRBV5-4 and TRBJ2-3; TRBD2 matches at 10 bases. The trim removed 4 bases at V and 4 bases at J, leaving 6 bases unmatched. This CDR3 has 15 amino acids. Germline V gene sequence: CDR1 SGHNT, CDR2 YYREEE (reference sequence). The CDR3 DNA reads TGTGCCAGCAGCCCTAGCGGGGGTAGTGCAGATACGCAGTATTTT. It encodes CASSPSGGSADTQYF.

This clone was observed a handful of times. The chain links TRBV5-6 to TRBJ1-6; D call uncertain. The V end was cut by 0 bases, the J end by 8 bases, with 6 bases between. This CDR3 contains 13 residues. In germline, CDR1 is SGHDT, CDR2 YYEEEE. CDR3 bases: TGTGCCAGCAGCTTGGAAAATGATTCACCCCTCCACTTT. Protein product: CASSLENDSPLHF.

This chain links TRBV5-1 with TRBJ1-3; D not certain. CDR1 is SGHRS and CDR2 is YFSETQ in the germline V gene. Trimming removed 0 bases from V and 0 bases from J, with 4 bases in between. CDR3 length: 14 residues. The CDR3 region is CASSLAASGNTIYF. CDR3 in DNA: TGCGCCAGCAGCTTGGCCGCCTCTGGAAACACCATATATTTT.

The rearrangement uses TRBV29-1 and TRBJ2-7, with D perhaps TRBD1 (6 bases). CDR3 length: 12 residues. CDR1 is SQVTM, CDR2 ANQGSEA, per germline. Deletions cut 2 bases from V and 2 bases from J, with 7 bases between. The CDR3 DNA reads TGCAGCGTTGAAAGGGACACCTACGAGCAGTACTTC. Amino acid sequence: CSVERDTYEQYF.

The chain has TRBV19 and TRBJ2-5; 9 bases are a match to TRBD1. Trimming took 6 bases from V and 5 from J; bases not matched to a gene: 1. Germline V gene lookup returns CDR1 LNHDA and CDR2 SQIVND (reference sequence). This CDR3 is built from 12 residues. The CDR3 coding sequence is TGTGCCAGTAGCGGACAGGGGGAGACCCAGTACTTC. Protein product: CASSGQGETQYF.

The sample holds a few counts of this clone. The chain is built from TRBV14 and TRBJ2-7; no clear D gene. Germline V lookup: CDR1 SGHDN, CDR2 FVKESK. V was clipped by 0 bases and J by 3 bases, with 9 bases between them. The CDR3 is 14 amino acids. CDR3 in DNA: TGTGCCAGCAGCCAAGATAGGGCTAGCTACGAGCAGTACTTC. This sequence encodes CASSQDRASYEQYF.

This clone was detected once. The rearrangement uses TRBV9 and TRBJ1-5; D not certain. V was pared by 0 bases and J by 6 bases, with 13 bases between. The V gene's germline CDR1 is SGDLS and CDR2 YYNGEE. This CDR3 region has 15 residues. For the CDR3, the DNA is TGTGCCAGCAGCGTAGACAGCCTGCGGAGTCAGCCCCAGCATTTT. It codes for CASSVDSLRSQPQHF.

The chain uses TRBV27 and TRBJ1-2, with 9 bases lining up with TRBD1. V trimming: 7 bases; J trimming: 3 bases; junction bases outside the gene matches: 3. The CDR3 spans 13 residues. Germline loops: CDR1 MNHEY, CDR2 SMNVEV (reference sequence). The CDR3 region is CASKRTGDYGYTF. Here the CDR3 DNA reads TGTGCCAGCAAGAGGACAGGGGACTATGGCTACACCTTC.

This clone appeared a few times. CDR3 sequence reads: CASSFGLAGAPNTQYF. CDR3 nucleotides: TGCGCCAGCAGCTTCGGACTAGCGGGGGCCCCAAATACGCAGTATTTT. The rearrangement uses TRBV5-1 and TRBJ2-3; TRBD2 matches at 13 bases. Germline CDR1 reads SGHRS; CDR2 reads YFSETQ. V gave up 2 bases and J gave up 7 bases; unmatched junction bases: 7. The CDR3 is made up of 16 amino acids.

This clone has more than one count but fewer than ten. V gene TRBV7-6 combines with J gene TRBJ2-7; D is unclear. This CDR3 region has 14 residues. Germline assignment: CDR1 SGHVS and CDR2 FNYEAQ. V was cut by 1 base and J by 1 base, with 8 bases left in between. The CDR3 coding sequence is TGTGCCAGCAGCTTAGATGACGGATCCTACGAGCAGTACTTC. Translated: CASSLDDGSYEQYF.

This clone appeared a few times. The CDR3 region is CASSQQGGRTEAFF. CDR3 nucleotides: TGTGCCAGTAGTCAACAAGGAGGGCGCACTGAAGCTTTCTTT. The chain is built from TRBV19 and TRBJ1-1; D remains ambiguous. This CDR3 is built from 14 residues. Germline CDR1 LNHDA, CDR2 SQIVND (reference sequence). Trimming removed 5 bases from V and 4 bases from J, with 14 bases in between.

The V call is TRBV5-6, the J call TRBJ2-7; maybe TRBD2 (5 bases). CDR1 and CDR2 (germline): SGHDT, YYEEEE. The V gene lost 1 base and the J gene lost 5 bases, with 19 bases spanning the gap. CDR3 length: 16 amino acids. The CDR3 DNA follows: TGTGCCAGCAGCTTGATAACACTTTTAGCGACCAACGAGCAGTACTTC. Its protein product is CASSLITLLATNEQYF.

The CDR3 loop reads CASSLGTALTDTQYF. The CDR3 bases are TGTGCCAGCAGCTTAGGGACCGCCCTAACAGATACGCAGTATTTT. J is TRBJ2-3 and V is TRBV7-7; D unresolved. The CDR3 is made up of 15 amino acids. The germline V gene has CDR1 SSHAT and CDR2 FNYEAQ (reference sequence). V lost 1 base to trimming and J lost 3 bases, with 11 bases between them. Filled out from reference TRBV7-7 and TRBJ2-3, the complete variable domain reads GAGVSQSPRYKVTKRGQDVTLRCDPISSHATLYWYQQALGQGPEFLTYFNYEAQPDKSGLPSDRFSAERPEGSISTLTIQRTEQRDSAMYRCASSLGTALTDTQYFGPGTRLTVL.

The chain combines TRBV9 with TRBJ2-5; D ambiguous. The length of the CDR3 is 14 residues. V lost 0 bases to trimming and J lost 5 bases, with 11 bases between them. The germline V gene has CDR1 SGDLS and CDR2 YYNGEE. This CDR3 reads CASSVEMGTETQYF. CDR3 bases: TGTGCCAGCAGCGTAGAGATGGGAACGGAGACCCAGTACTTC.

The chain couples TRBV11-2 to TRBJ1-2, with TRBD1 matching 9 bases. Per germline, CDR1 SGHAT and CDR2 FQNNGV. After removal of 1 base from V and 8 bases from J, the junction contained 2 bases not matched to a gene. The CDR3 runs to 13 residues. The CDR3 region has the DNA TGTGCCAGCAGCTTAGGACAGGGGGGCGGCTACACCTTC. Its protein product is CASSLGQGGGYTF.

In this sample, this clone turned up a few times. The rearrangement links TRBV29-1 to TRBJ2-7; D not certain. Looked up from germline, CDR1 is SQVTM and CDR2 is ANQGSEA. The CDR3 has 12 residues. V was clipped by 4 bases and J by 4 bases, with 11 bases between them. For the CDR3, the DNA is TGCAGCGTTGCCTCCAGCCCTTACGAGCAGTACTTC. It yields the protein CSVASSPYEQYF.

This clone was seen repeatedly, ten times or more. This chain connects TRBV2 to TRBJ2-4; TRBD2 matches at 7 bases. The CDR3 is 15 residues long. Germline CDR1 is SNHLY and CDR2 is FYNNEI. V trimming: 5 bases; J trimming: 7 bases; junction bases outside the gene matches: 11. In DNA form, the CDR3 reads TGTGCCAGCAGTTCGGGAGGCGGATTGATTAACATTCAGTACTTC. Translating it yields CASSSGGGLINIQYF. The complete variable domain, with remaining parts taken from reference TRBV2 and TRBJ2-4, reads EPEVTQTPSHQVTQMGQEVILRCVPISNHLYFYWYRQILGQKVEFLVSFYNNEISEKSEIFDDQFSVERPDGSNFTLKIRSTKLEDSAMYFCASSSGGGLINIQYFGAGTRLSVL.

The genes are TRBV15 and TRBJ2-7, with unresolved D. CDR3 length: 14 amino acids. Trimming shortened V by 0 bases and J by 2 bases, and 8 bases separated the two germline ends. Germline CDR1 and CDR2: LNHNV and YYDKDF (reference sequence). The CDR3, as DNA: TGTGCCACCAGCAGAGAGTTTACTGCCTACGAGCAGTACTTC. Protein: CATSREFTAYEQYF.

The genes are TRBV29-1 and TRBJ2-5; either TRBD1 or TRBD2 may supply D (5 bases each). This CDR3 region has 13 residues. V lost 3 bases and J 5 bases, leaving 13 bases between the germline ends. Germline CDR1 SQVTM, CDR2 ANQGSEA. CDR3 protein: CSVDRDRVETQYF. The CDR3 bases are TGCAGCGTTGACAGGGACCGGGTCGAGACCCAGTACTTC.

This clone came up a few times. CDR3 in DNA: TGTGCCAGCGCCCGGGGGCAGGCTATCTACGAGCAGTACTTC. This codes for CASARGQAIYEQYF. This chain connects TRBV28 to TRBJ2-7, with D possibly being TRBD1 or TRBD2 (6 bases each). The germline V gene encodes CDR1 MDHEN and CDR2 SYDVKM. V lost 8 bases to trimming and J lost 3 bases, with 17 bases between them. CDR3 length equals 14 residues.

Only a few counts were recorded for this clone. The chain employs TRBV2 and TRBJ2-6; D call uncertain. CDR1 is SNHLY, CDR2 FYNNEI, per germline. The CDR3 has 14 amino acids. The V end lost 7 bases, the J end lost 0 bases, and 7 bases lay between the germline ends. The CDR3 DNA is TGTGCCAGCACACTGAGCTCTGGGGCCAACGTCCTGACTTTC. Protein: CASTLSSGANVLTF.

The J gene is TRBJ2-3, the V gene TRBV25-1, with D perhaps TRBD2 (5 bases). The CDR3 runs 14 residues. The germline V gene encodes CDR1 MGHDK and CDR2 SYGVNS. V dropped 2 bases and J dropped 6 bases, with 12 bases sitting between them. CDR3 in amino acids: CASSEVNDYDTQYF. As DNA, the CDR3 is TGTGCCAGCAGTGAAGTAAATGACTACGATACGCAGTATTTT.

The gene calls are TRBV27 and TRBJ1-5, with D unresolved. The CDR3 length is 14 residues. Germline assignment: CDR1 MNHEY and CDR2 SMNVEV (reference sequence). V lost 5 bases and J lost 0, with 8 bases in between. The DNA of the CDR3 is TGTGCCAGCAGTCGAGGGAGTAGCAATCAGCCCCAGCATTTT. Amino acids: CASSRGSSNQPQHF.

The chain is built from TRBV29-1 and TRBJ2-7; the match to TRBD2 covers 7 bases. The V gene end was trimmed by 5 bases and the J gene end by 1 base; junction bases not matched to a gene: 2. The CDR3 totals 12 residues. The germline V gene has CDR1 SQVTM and CDR2 ANQGSEA. The CDR3 loop is CSVQRGSYEQYF. Written as DNA, the CDR3 is TGCAGCGTTCAGCGGGGATCCTACGAGCAGTACTTC.